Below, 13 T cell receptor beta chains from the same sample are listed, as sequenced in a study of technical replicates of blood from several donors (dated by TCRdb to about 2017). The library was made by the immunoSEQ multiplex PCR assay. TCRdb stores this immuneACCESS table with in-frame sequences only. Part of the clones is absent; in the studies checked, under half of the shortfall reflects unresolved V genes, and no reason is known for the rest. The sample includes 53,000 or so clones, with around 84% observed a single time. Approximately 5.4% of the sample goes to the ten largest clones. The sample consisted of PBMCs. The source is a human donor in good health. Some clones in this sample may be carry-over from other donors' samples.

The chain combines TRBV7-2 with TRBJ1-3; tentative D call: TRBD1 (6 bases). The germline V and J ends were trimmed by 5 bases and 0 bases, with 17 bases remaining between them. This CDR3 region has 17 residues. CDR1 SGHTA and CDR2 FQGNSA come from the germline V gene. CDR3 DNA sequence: TGTGCCAGCAGCGTCAACTTAGGGGGAATCTCTGGAAACACCATATATTTT. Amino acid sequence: CASSVNLGGISGNTIYF.

The DNA for the CDR3 is TGTGCCAGCAGTTACCAGGGGGCAGGTTCTGGTGAAGCTTTCTTT. Encoded protein: CASSYQGAGSGEAFF. This chain uses TRBV6-5 with TRBJ1-1; 8 positions match TRBD1. Germline V gene data show CDR1 as MNHEY and CDR2 as SVGAGI. V shed 2 bases, J shed 7 bases, and the junction held 9 bases outside the gene matches. This CDR3 spans 15 amino acids.

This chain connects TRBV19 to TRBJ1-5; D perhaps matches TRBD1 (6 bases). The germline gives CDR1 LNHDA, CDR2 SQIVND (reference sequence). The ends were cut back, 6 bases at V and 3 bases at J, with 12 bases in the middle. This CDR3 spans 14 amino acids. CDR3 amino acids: CASSQGYLNQPQHF. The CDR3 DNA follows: TGTGCCAGTAGCCAGGGGTACCTCAATCAGCCCCAGCATTTT.

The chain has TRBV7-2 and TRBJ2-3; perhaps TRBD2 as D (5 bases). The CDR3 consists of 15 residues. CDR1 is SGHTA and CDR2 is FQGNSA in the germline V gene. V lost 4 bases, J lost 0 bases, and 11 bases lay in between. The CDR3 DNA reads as TGTGCCAGCAGCTCCACGAGGGATAGCACAGATACGCAGTATTTT. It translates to CASSSTRDSTDTQYF.

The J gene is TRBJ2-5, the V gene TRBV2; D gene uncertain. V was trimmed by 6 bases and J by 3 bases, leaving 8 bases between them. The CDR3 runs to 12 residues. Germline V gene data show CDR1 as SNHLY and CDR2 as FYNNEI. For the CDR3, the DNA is TGTGCCAGCAGCGCGTCCAAAGAGACCCAGTACTTC. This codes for CASSASKETQYF.

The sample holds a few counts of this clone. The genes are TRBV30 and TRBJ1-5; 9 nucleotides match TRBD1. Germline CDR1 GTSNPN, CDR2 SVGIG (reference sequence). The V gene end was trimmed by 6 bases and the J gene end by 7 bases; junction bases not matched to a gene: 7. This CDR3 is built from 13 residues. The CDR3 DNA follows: TGTGCCTGCGACAGGGGGATGGGACAGCCCCAGCATTTT. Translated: CACDRGMGQPQHF.

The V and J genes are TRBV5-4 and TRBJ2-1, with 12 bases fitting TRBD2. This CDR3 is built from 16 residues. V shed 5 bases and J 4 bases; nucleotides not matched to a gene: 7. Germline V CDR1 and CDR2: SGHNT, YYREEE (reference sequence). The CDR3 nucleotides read TGTGCCAGCAGTCCTGGACTAGCGGGAAGGTACAATGAGCAGTTCTTC. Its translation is CASSPGLAGRYNEQFF. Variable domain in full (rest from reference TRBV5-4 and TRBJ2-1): ETGVTQSPTHLIKTRGQQVTLRCSSQSGHNTVSWYQQALGQGPQFIFQYYREEENGRGNFPPRFSGLQFPNYSSELNVNALELDDSALYLCASSPGLAGRYNEQFFGPGTRLTVL.

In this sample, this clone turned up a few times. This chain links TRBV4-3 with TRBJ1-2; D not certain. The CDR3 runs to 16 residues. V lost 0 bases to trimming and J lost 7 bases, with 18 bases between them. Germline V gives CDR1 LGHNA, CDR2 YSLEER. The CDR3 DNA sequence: TGCGCCAGCAGCCAAGATGGCCCGGGCAGCCGGGGTGGCTACACCTTC. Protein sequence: CASSQDGPGSRGGYTF.

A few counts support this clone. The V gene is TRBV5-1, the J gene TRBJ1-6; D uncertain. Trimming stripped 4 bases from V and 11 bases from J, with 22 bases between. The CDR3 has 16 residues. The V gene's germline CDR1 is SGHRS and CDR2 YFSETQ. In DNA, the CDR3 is TGCGCCAGCAGCCGAACTACTTTGGAGGGAGCGACACCCCTCCACTTT. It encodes CASSRTTLEGATPLHF.

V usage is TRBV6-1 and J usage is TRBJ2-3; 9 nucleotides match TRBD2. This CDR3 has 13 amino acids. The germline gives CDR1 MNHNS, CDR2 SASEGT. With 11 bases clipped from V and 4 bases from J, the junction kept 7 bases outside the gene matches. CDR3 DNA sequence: TGTGCCGCGTCAATAGCGGGAGCAGATACGCAGTATTTT. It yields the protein CAASIAGADTQYF.

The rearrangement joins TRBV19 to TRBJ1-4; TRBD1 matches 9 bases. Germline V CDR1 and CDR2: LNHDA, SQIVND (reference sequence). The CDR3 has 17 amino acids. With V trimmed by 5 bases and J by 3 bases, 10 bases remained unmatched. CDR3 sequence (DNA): TGTGCCAGTAGTCCAGGAACGGGACAGGGTTCTAATGAAAAACTGTTTTTT. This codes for CASSPGTGQGSNEKLFF. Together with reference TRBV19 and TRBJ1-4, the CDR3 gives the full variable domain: DGGITQSPKYLFRKEGQNVTLSCEQNLNHDAMYWYRQDPGQGLRLIYYSQIVNDFQKGDIAEGYSVSREKKESFPLTVTSAQKNPTAFYLCASSPGTGQGSNEKLFFGSGTQLSVL.

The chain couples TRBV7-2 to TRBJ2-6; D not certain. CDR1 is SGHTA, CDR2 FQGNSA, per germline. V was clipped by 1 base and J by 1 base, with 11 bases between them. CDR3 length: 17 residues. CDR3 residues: CASSLVGHRSGANVLTF. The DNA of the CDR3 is TGTGCCAGCAGCTTAGTGGGCCATAGATCTGGGGCCAACGTCCTGACTTTC.

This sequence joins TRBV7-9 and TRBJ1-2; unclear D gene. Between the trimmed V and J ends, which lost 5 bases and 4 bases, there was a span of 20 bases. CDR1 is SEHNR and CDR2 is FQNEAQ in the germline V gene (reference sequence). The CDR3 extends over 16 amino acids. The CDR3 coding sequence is TGTGCCAGCAGCAACAACTGGGCAGAAGGGAGCTATGGCTACACCTTC. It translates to CASSNNWAEGSYGYTF.